The rows below give T cell receptor beta chains drawn from one sample of a study of T cell changes during pregnancy in multiple sclerosis. Here immunoSEQ multiplex PCR was the method, and the copy in TCRdb shows in-frame clones only, minus some. The sample has around 50,000 clones, 80% to 95% seen once; the top ten hold 0.61%. Sequences were derived from CD4+ T cells from peripheral blood mononuclear cells, sampled after pregnancy. All receptors come from a female donor in good health, enrolled as a control in a pregnancy study. Each CDR3 is given with its conserved first and last residue. A D gene is named only where the DNA matches it firmly. Size values are once, few and many counts, or a class for expanded clones, and some rows have none.

d_call	v_call	j_call	clone_size	cdr3_nt	cdr3_aa
TRBD2	TRBV28	TRBJ2-7	NA	TGTGCCAGCAGTTTATGGTCCATGACTAGCGGGAGGGGTTACGAGCAGTACTTC	CASSLWSMTSGRGYEQYF
NA	TRBV5-1	TRBJ2-1	NA	TGCGCCAGCAGCTTAGGTTGGGGCACCGATGAGCAGTTCTTC	CASSLGWGTDEQFF
TRBD2	TRBV18	TRBJ2-3	NA	TGTGCCAGCTCACCAGCAGCGGGGCCAGCAGATACGCAGTATTTT	CASSPAAGPADTQYF
NA	TRBV5-6	TRBJ1-1	NA	TGTGCCAGCAGCCCCTTCCCTCCGACAGTGAACACTGAAGCTTTCTTT	CASSPFPPTVNTEAFF
NA	TRBV5-1	TRBJ2-1	NA	TGCGCCAGCAGGCCGGACACGAGCTCCTACAATGAGCAGTTCTTC	CASRPDTSSYNEQFF
TRBD1	TRBV4-1	TRBJ1-2	NA	TGCGCCAGCAGCCAACCGACAGGGACGAACTATGGCTACACCTTC	CASSQPTGTNYGYTF
NA	TRBV14	TRBJ1-5	once	TGTGCCAGCAGCCGCAGCGGCCAGCCCCAGCATTTT	CASSRSGQPQHF
TRBD1	TRBV4-1	TRBJ1-1	NA	TGCGCCAGCAGCCAAGATAGGGCAGGGGGCCTGATTGAAGCTTTCTTT	CASSQDRAGGLIEAFF
TRBD2	TRBV30	TRBJ2-1	NA	TGTGCCCGGACGGGTGGGGGGGGCTACAATGAGCAGTTCTTC	CARTGGGGYNEQFF
NA	TRBV5-1	TRBJ2-1	NA	TGCGCCAGCAGCTTGGTTCCCGAGTCCTACAATGAGCAGTTCTTC	CASSLVPESYNEQFF
TRBD1	TRBV18	TRBJ1-1	NA	TGTGCCAGCTCAAAGGGACAGGCCCAACTAGAAGCTTTCTTT	CASSKGQAQLEAFF
TRBD2	TRBV19	TRBJ2-4	NA	TGTGCCAGTAGCCCCCGTGTAGCGGGGCCGTTAGCCAAAAACATTCAGTACTTC	CASSPRVAGPLAKNIQYF
NA	TRBV19	TRBJ1-5	NA	TGTGCCAGTAACTCAAAGGGTGGACAAGTCAATAGCAATCAGCCCCAGCATTTT	CASNSKGGQVNSNQPQHF
NA	TRBV7-2	TRBJ1-5	NA	TGTGCCAGCAGCTACGACCCGGGGGGGCCCCAGCATTTT	CASSYDPGGPQHF
NA	TRBV7-2	TRBJ1-1	NA	TGTGCCAGCAGCTCGACGGAGGGTCTGAGAGCTTTCTTT	CASSSTEGLRAFF
TRBD1	TRBV18	TRBJ2-1	NA	TGTGCCAGCTCAGAGGGACAGAGCTCCTACAATGAGCAGTTCTTC	CASSEGQSSYNEQFF
NA	TRBV7-3	TRBJ2-1	NA	TGTGCCAGCAGCTTAACTAGCCTCGATGAGCAGTTCTTC	CASSLTSLDEQFF
TRBD1	TRBV28	TRBJ2-7	NA	TGTGCCAGCAGTTGGGACAGGGGGAGATCCTACGAGCAGTACTTC	CASSWDRGRSYEQYF
TRBD2	TRBV23-1	TRBJ2-7	NA	TGCGCCTACTCTGGGGGGGTCCACTCCTACGAGCAGTACTTC	CAYSGGVHSYEQYF
NA	TRBV7-2	TRBJ1-4	NA	TGTGCCAGCAGCTTAGACGGCGGCAGCGACGGAGAAAAACTGTTTTTT	CASSLDGGSDGEKLFF
NA	TRBV5-1	TRBJ1-2	NA	TGCGCCAGCAGCTTGGCCGGGGTCGGAACGGAAGGCTACACCTTC	CASSLAGVGTEGYTF
NA	TRBV7-6	TRBJ2-7	NA	TGTGCCAGCAGCTTAGATGAGGGAAACTACGAGCAGTACTTC	CASSLDEGNYEQYF
NA	TRBV29-1	TRBJ2-5	NA	TGCAGCGTTGTTGGGCAGGGGCCCACGTACAGGGAGACCCAGTACTTC	CSVVGQGPTYRETQYF
TRBD1	TRBV7-2	TRBJ1-2	NA	TGTGCCAGCAGCCCCGAACACAGGGGCGGCTACACCTTC	CASSPEHRGGYTF
NA	TRBV7-8	TRBJ2-2	NA	TGTGCCAGCAGCCCGGCGGGGCCCGGGGAGCTGTTTTTT	CASSPAGPGELFF
TRBD2	TRBV6-4	TRBJ2-1	NA	TGTGCCAGCAGTGACGGGCTAGCGGGAGGCGGAGGGAATGAGCAGTTCTTC	CASSDGLAGGGGNEQFF
NA	TRBV5-1	TRBJ2-5	NA	TGCGCCAGCTCCCCGGACACTAGCCGGGGATGGGTAGAGACCCAGTACTTC	CASSPDTSRGWVETQYF
TRBD1	TRBV2	TRBJ2-3	NA	TGTGCCAGCACACGTTACAGTATACAGGGGACCAGCACAGATACGCAGTATTTT	CASTRYSIQGTSTDTQYF
NA	TRBV19	TRBJ1-2	NA	TGTGCCAGTACTCGGGGGGACTATGGCTACACCTTC	CASTRGDYGYTF
TRBD2	TRBV27	TRBJ2-3	NA	TGTGCCAGCAGTTTAAAGCCTAGCGGGATCGGAGGAGATACGCAGTATTTT	CASSLKPSGIGGDTQYF
NA	TRBV30	TRBJ1-1	NA	TGTGCCTGGAGCGCAACGGGAGCGGGGGTTATTATATTTGACACTGAAGCTTTCTTT	CAWSATGAGVIIFDTEAFF
TRBD2	TRBV6-6	TRBJ2-3	NA	TGTGCCAGCAGACTAGCGGGAGTGCCAGATACGCAGTATTTT	CASRLAGVPDTQYF
TRBD2	TRBV4-2	TRBJ2-2	NA	TGTGCCAGCAGCCTGGGACTAGCGAACACCGGGGAGCTGTTTTTT	CASSLGLANTGELFF
NA	TRBV6-1	TRBJ1-1	NA	TGTGCCAGCAGTGCCACCCCGACAGGAGCTTTCTTT	CASSATPTGAFF
NA	TRBV7-8	TRBJ1-6	NA	TGTGCCAGCAGCTTAGCGGTTCTAGGGGACACCGATTCACCCCTCCACTTT	CASSLAVLGDTDSPLHF
NA	TRBV7-2	TRBJ1-2	NA	TGTGCCAGCAGCTTGCAGGGATCGAGTGGCTACACCTTC	CASSLQGSSGYTF
NA	TRBV5-1	TRBJ2-7	NA	TGCGCCAGCAGCTTGTACAGGGAAACATCCGAGCAGTACTTC	CASSLYRETSEQYF
TRBD1	TRBV7-9	TRBJ2-7	NA	TGTGCCAGCAGTTGGGACAGCCGCGTCTCCTACGAGCAGTACTTC	CASSWDSRVSYEQYF
NA	TRBV7-2	TRBJ1-1	NA	TGTGCCAGCAGCTTACGGCAGGACCGGGGAACTGAAGCTTTCTTT	CASSLRQDRGTEAFF
NA	TRBV10-3	TRBJ1-1	NA	TGTGCCATCACACAGGACCTCGGGAGCACTGAAGCTTTCTTT	CAITQDLGSTEAFF
NA	TRBV7-2	TRBJ1-2	NA	TGTGCCAGCAGCTCCGGGTCCTCCTATGGCTACACCTTC	CASSSGSSYGYTF
NA	TRBV21-1	TRBJ1-4	NA	TGTGCCAGCAGCAAAGGTCCGGGACAGAATGAAAAACTGTTTTTT	CASSKGPGQNEKLFF
NA	TRBV7-8	TRBJ1-2	NA	TGTGCCAGCAGCTTATCCAGACAGTCAGCTTTCTATGGCTACACCTTC	CASSLSRQSAFYGYTF
TRBD1	TRBV30	TRBJ1-2	NA	TGTGCCTGGAAATTCCGGGACAGGGTATATGGCTACACCTTC	CAWKFRDRVYGYTF
TRBD2	TRBV13	TRBJ2-7	NA	TGTGCCAGCAGCTTCGGGACTAGCCTGAAGCCTGACCACGAGCAGTACTTC	CASSFGTSLKPDHEQYF